These 29 T cell receptor delta chains were all obtained from the same sample, sequenced in a study of gamma-delta T cells after stem cell transplantation. TCRdb reapplied CATT to the RT-PCR reads. The profile covers roughly 12,000 delta-chain clones, with about two fifths appearing a single time and around 3% taken by the ten largest. The sequenced sample consisted of gamma-delta T cells. The receptors here all came from a human donor. It is not recorded whose cells these are; they may come from a transplant donor.

The chain has TRDV2 and TRDJ2; 8 nucleotides match TRDD3. With 0 bases clipped from V and 6 bases from J, the junction kept 5 bases outside the gene matches. The germline V gene encodes CDR1 GEAIGNYY and CDR2 EKD. CDR3 length equals 15 residues. The CDR3 is CACDTVRDTSAQLFF. The CDR3 DNA sequence: TGTGCCTGTGACACCGTGAGGGATACGTCAGCACAACTCTTCTTT.

This clone was counted only a few times. The sample contains more than one DNA sequence encoding this CDR3. This sequence joins TRDV2 and TRDJ1, with 11 bases lining up with TRDD3. V lost 7 bases and J lost 3; bases outside the gene matches: 9. CDR1 is GEAIGNYY and CDR2 is EKD in the germline V gene. There are 15 residues in the CDR3. The CDR3 loop reads CACFTGGYGPDKLIF. The CDR3 DNA follows: TGTGCCTGCTTCACTGGGGGATATGGACCCGATAAACTCATCTTT.

This rearrangement joins TRDV2 to TRDJ1, with 9 bases lining up with TRDD3. V gave up 9 bases and J gave up 0 bases; unmatched junction bases: 16. CDR3 length: 17 amino acids. Germline values: CDR1 GEAIGNYY, CDR2 EKD. Written as DNA, the CDR3 is TGTGCCACTCATAACCGCGGGGATACGTCTGACACCGATAAACTCATCTTT. It specifies CATHNRGDTSDTDKLIF.

In the case of this clone: A far larger clone is one base from this, pointing to a likely read error. The gene calls are TRDV2 and TRDJ2; a weak D match, TRDD3 (6 bases). The CDR3 is 13 amino acids. V lost 0 bases, J lost 6 bases, and 7 bases lay in between. Germline CDR1 reads GEAIGNYY; CDR2 reads EKD. The CDR3 DNA sequence: TGTGCCTGTGACACCTGGGGGCCAGCACAACTCTTCTTT. Amino acids: CACDTWGPAQLFF.

This clone was detected a few times. This chain connects TRDV2 to TRDJ3; D might be TRDD3 (5 bases). V lost 3 bases and J 0 bases, leaving 11 bases between the germline ends. This CDR3 is 17 amino acids long. CDR1 is GEAIGNYY and CDR2 is EKD in the germline V gene. The CDR3 loop is CACDWGPISWDTRQMFF. The CDR3, as DNA: TGTGCCTGTGACTGGGGCCCCATCTCCTGGGACACCCGACAGATGTTTTTC.

The chain employs TRDV1 and TRDJ1; 8 positions match TRDD3. The V segment lost 2 bases and the J segment 0 bases; nucleotides outside the gene matches: 29. This CDR3 comprises 24 residues. From germline, CDR1 is TSWWSYY and CDR2 QGS. The CDR3, as DNA: TGTGCTCTTGGGGAAACCCACGTTTCCTCACGCTGGGGGCTGGGGGACGCTTACACCGATAAACTCATCTTT. This codes for CALGETHVSSRWGLGDAYTDKLIF.

This sequence joins TRDV3 and TRDJ1; 9 bases align to TRDD3. Trimming cost V 5 bases and J 5 bases; bases outside gene matches: 24. Germline V CDR1 and CDR2: TVYSNPD, GDNSRS (reference sequence). CDR3 length: 18 residues. The CDR3 here is CALPHSQSLGDSEDKLIF. The CDR3 DNA follows: TGTGCCCTACCTCACTCTCAATCACTGGGGGACTCGGAAGATAAACTCATCTTT.

This clone was observed a handful of times. At one end the junction does not follow the germline gene, possibly because of a read error. The chain recombines TRDV2 with TRDJ3; TRDD3 matches 9 bases. The CDR3 totals 18 residues. The germline V gene encodes CDR1 GEAIGNYY and CDR2 EKD. The CDR3: CACDTGGYSSRDTRQMFF. CDR3 coding DNA: TGTGCCTGTGACACTGGGGGATATAGCTCCCGGGACACCCGACAGATGTTTTTC.

In regard to this clone: A read error may account for a junction end that differs from germline. The genes are TRDV2 and TRDJ1; 12 bases align to TRDD3. Germline V lookup: CDR1 GEAIGNYY, CDR2 EKD. The CDR3 spans 19 residues. The CDR3 nucleotides are TGTGCCTGTGACACCAGCAACTGGGGGATACTTGTGGACACCGATAACCTCATCTTT. Protein product: CACDTSNWGILVDTDNLIF.

As to this clone: One junction end disagrees with the germline gene, perhaps due to a read error. The chain employs TRDV2 and TRDJ3, with D perhaps matching TRDD3 (5 bases). The CDR3 totals 20 residues. From germline, CDR1 is GEAIGNYY and CDR2 EKD. CDR3 in DNA: TGTGCCTGTGACACACGGAGTAATGGGGTCGCCTCCTGTGACACCCGCCAGATGTTTTTC. This gives the protein CACDTRSNGVASCDTRQMFF.

About this clone itself: The germline gene is not matched at one end of the junction; a read error may be the cause. The chain is built from TRDV1 and TRDJ1; 8 bases fit TRDD3. The CDR3 totals 18 residues. The germline V gene encodes CDR1 TSWWSYY and CDR2 QGS. CDR3 region: CALGELFNWLGDTDKFIF. The CDR3 DNA follows: TGTGCTCTTGGGGAACTGTTCAACTGGCTGGGGGACACCGATAAATTCATCTTT.

Comments on this clone: One end of the junction varies from germline; a read error may be responsible. CDR3 sequence reads: CACDYWGIPWDTRHMFF. CDR3 coding DNA: TGTGCCTGTGACTACTGGGGGATCCCCTGGGACACCCGACATATGTTTTTC. The V and J genes are TRDV2 and TRDJ3, with 10 positions matching TRDD3. This CDR3 spans 17 amino acids. Germline assignment: CDR1 GEAIGNYY and CDR2 EKD.

The chain is built from TRDV2 and TRDJ3; D unresolved. The CDR3 totals 15 residues. From germline, CDR1 is GEAIGNYY and CDR2 EKD. Deletions cut 3 bases from V and 4 bases from J, with 9 bases between. CDR3 sequence reads: CACDPVNWDTRQMFF. The DNA for the CDR3 is TGTGCCTGTGACCCGGTTAATTGGGACACCCGACAGATGTTTTTC.

This clone was observed once. In nucleotides, the CDR3 is TGTGCCTGTGATGTGGGATACCGACCCCCCTGGGACACCCGACAGATGTTTTTC. Translation: CACDVGYRPPWDTRQMFF. The rearrangement links TRDV2 to TRDJ3; 7 nucleotides agree with TRDD3. Germline V CDR1 and CDR2: GEAIGNYY, EKD. The V and J ends lost 4 bases and 2 bases, in that order; junction bases with no gene match: 10. The CDR3 totals 18 residues.

As to this clone: A junction boundary mismatches the germline segment, possibly from a read error. The chain links TRDV1 to TRDJ1; possible D gene TRDD2, 7 bases. The CDR3 runs to 17 residues. Looked up from germline, CDR1 is TSWWSYY and CDR2 is QGS. CDR3: CALRFLLWGPNTYKLIF. In DNA, the CDR3 is TGTGCTCTGAGGTTCCTACTCTGGGGACCCAACACCTATAAACTCATCTTT.

V gene TRDV1 combines with J gene TRDJ1; possible D gene TRDD3, 6 bases. The germline V gene encodes CDR1 TSWWSYY and CDR2 QGS. This CDR3 comprises 19 residues. V lost 2 bases, J lost 0 bases, and 22 bases lay in between. CDR3 in amino acids: CALGEEFLEWGSYTDKLIF. CDR3 DNA: TGTGCTCTTGGGGAAGAGTTTTTAGAGTGGGGGTCTTACACCGATAAACTCATCTTT.

The rearrangement links TRDV3 to TRDJ1; TRDD1 is a possible D gene (6 bases). This CDR3 has 20 residues. Trimming cost V 0 bases and J 8 bases, with 37 bases left between them. Per the germline V gene, CDR1 is TVYSNPD and CDR2 is GDNSRS (reference sequence). DNA for the CDR3: TGTGCCTTTAGGGGTCGAGGTCGCTATAATAGTCGCGGATTAGGCCAAAAACTCATCTTT. Translated, it gives CAFRGRGRYNSRGLGQKLIF.

The CDR3 DNA reads as TGTGCCTGTGACACCGGGATAAACACCGATAAACTCATCTTT. It translates to CACDTGINTDKLIF. This rearrangement joins TRDV2 to TRDJ1; D might be TRDD3 (6 bases). The CDR3 consists of 14 residues. Between the trimmed V and J ends, which lost 0 bases and 0 bases, there was a span of 7 bases. Germline lookup yields CDR1 GEAIGNYY and CDR2 EKD.

This clone showed up just a few times. Its ends do not fully match the called genes, so a read error is possible. The gene calls are TRDV1 and TRDJ1; TRDD3 might be the D (6 bases). The germline V gene has CDR1 TSWWSYY and CDR2 QGS. This CDR3 has 17 residues. In nucleotides, the CDR3 is TGTGCTCTTGGGGAACCATTTGGGGGGCTTTACACCGATAGACTCATCTTT. Translated: CALGEPFGGLYTDRLIF.

The chain uses TRDV1 and TRDJ1, with D hard to call. The length of the CDR3 is 19 residues. The germline V gene encodes CDR1 TSWWSYY and CDR2 QGS. Trimming cost V 0 bases and J 1 base, with 21 bases left between them. CDR3 nucleotides: TGTGCTCTTGGGGAACTCCCTGAACTGTTCCCCCCGACCACCGATAAACTCATCTTT. This sequence encodes CALGELPELFPPTTDKLIF.

This chain uses TRDV1 with TRDJ1, with D unresolved. The V end lost 3 bases, the J end lost 9 bases, and 17 bases lay between the germline ends. Looked up from germline, CDR1 is TSWWSYY and CDR2 is QGS. The length of the CDR3 is 14 residues. The CDR3 DNA reads TGTGCTCTTGGGGAGCTATCTTTCACTGATCAACTCATCTTT. Amino acids: CALGELSFTDQLIF.

This clone was detected only a few times. The rearrangement uses TRDV3 and TRDJ1; TRDD3 might be the D (6 bases). The CDR3 consists of 16 residues. Trimming stripped 3 bases from V and 0 bases from J, with 20 bases between. Germline values: CDR1 TVYSNPD, CDR2 GDNSRS (reference sequence). The CDR3 DNA follows: TGTGCCTTCCCCCCTCTTGGGGGGAAAAACACCGATAAACTCATCTTT. Amino acid sequence: CAFPPLGGKNTDKLIF. The variable domain in full, with the rest retrieved from reference TRDV3 and TRDJ1, is CDKVTQSSPDQTVASGSEVVLLCTYDTVYSNPDLFWYRIRPDYSFQFVFYGDNSRSEGADFTQGRFSVKHILTQKAFHLVISPVRTEDSATYYCAFPPLGGKNTDKLIFGKGTRVTVEP.

Points on this clone: The same CDR3 can be traced to other DNA sequences in this sample. The gene calls are TRDV2 and TRDJ3, with 9 bases that match TRDD3. CDR3 length equals 18 residues. Germline CDR1 and CDR2: GEAIGNYY and EKD. With 0 bases clipped from V and 3 bases from J, the junction kept 5 bases outside the gene matches. DNA for the CDR3: TGTGCCTGTGACACCGGGGGATACACGGACTGGGACACCCGACAGATGTTTTTC. It yields the protein CACDTGGYTDWDTRQMFF.

The chain joins TRDV1 to TRDJ3; TRDD3 matches 8 bases. The V segment lost 1 base and the J segment 0 bases; nucleotides outside the gene matches: 5. Germline-derived CDR1 and CDR2 are TSWWSYY and QGS. This CDR3 has 19 amino acids. The CDR3 bases are TGTGCTCTTGGGGAACCCTCTGGGGGACTCTCCTGGGACACCCGACAGATGTTTTTC. It is translated as CALGEPSGGLSWDTRQMFF.

The rearrangement uses TRDV3 and TRDJ1, with D tentatively TRDD1 (5 bases). CDR1 is TVYSNPD, CDR2 GDNSRS, per germline (reference sequence). This CDR3 has 13 residues. V was pared by 2 bases and J by 10 bases, with 20 bases between. CDR3 protein: CAFEMGPNPPLIF. CDR3 DNA sequence: TGTGCCTTTGAAATGGGCCCCAACCCCCCACTCATCTTT.

Here the CDR3 DNA reads TGTGCTCTTGGGGAACGACCCTCCGAAACCGGGGGGGATAAACTCATCTTT. It yields the protein CALGERPSETGGDKLIF. J is TRDJ1 and V is TRDV1; weak D call: TRDD3 (5 bases). Trimming took 1 base from V and 5 from J, leaving 20 bases between them. This CDR3 region has 17 residues. In germline, CDR1 is TSWWSYY, CDR2 QGS.

This chain joins TRDV2 and TRDJ2; 11 bases line up with TRDD3. Unmatched junction bases numbered 5, after V lost 2 bases and J lost 1 base. This CDR3 is built from 17 residues. Germline V gene lookup returns CDR1 GEAIGNYY and CDR2 EKD. The CDR3 bases are TGTGCCTGTGACATACTGGGGGATAAAAATTTGACAGCACAACTCTTCTTT. It is translated as CACDILGDKNLTAQLFF.

This clone came up a few times. This sequence joins TRDV1 and TRDJ1; 13 positions agree with TRDD3. The CDR3 is 21 residues long. Germline V lookup: CDR1 TSWWSYY, CDR2 QGS. Trimming cost V 0 bases and J 2 bases; bases outside gene matches: 15. The CDR3 region has the DNA TGTGCTCTTGGGGAACTGGGGCCTTCCTACGACTGGGGGATACGAACCGATAAACTCATCTTT. Translation gives CALGELGPSYDWGIRTDKLIF.

Sample share makes this clone medium-sized (0.01 to 0.1%). This sample also contains other DNA sequences that code for the same CDR3. The chain is built from TRDV2 and TRDJ3; 11 bases map to TRDD3. The CDR3 is 20 residues long. The germline gives CDR1 GEAIGNYY, CDR2 EKD. The trim removed 0 bases at V and 0 bases at J, leaving 6 bases unmatched. The CDR3 region is CACDTVSTGGYSWDTRQMFF. CDR3 nucleotide sequence: TGTGCCTGTGACACCGTAAGTACTGGGGGATACTCCTGGGACACCCGACAGATGTTTTTC.